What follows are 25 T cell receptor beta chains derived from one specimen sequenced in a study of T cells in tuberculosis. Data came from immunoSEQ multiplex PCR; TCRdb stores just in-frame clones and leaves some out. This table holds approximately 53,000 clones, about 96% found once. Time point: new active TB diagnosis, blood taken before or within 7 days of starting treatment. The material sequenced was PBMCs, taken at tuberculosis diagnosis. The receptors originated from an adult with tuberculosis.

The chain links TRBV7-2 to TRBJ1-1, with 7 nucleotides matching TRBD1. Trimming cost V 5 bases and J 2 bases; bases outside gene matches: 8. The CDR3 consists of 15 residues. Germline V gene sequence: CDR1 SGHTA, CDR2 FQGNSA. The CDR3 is CASSPPGGRNTEAFF. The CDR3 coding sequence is TGTGCCAGCAGCCCCCCAGGGGGGAGAAACACTGAAGCTTTCTTT.

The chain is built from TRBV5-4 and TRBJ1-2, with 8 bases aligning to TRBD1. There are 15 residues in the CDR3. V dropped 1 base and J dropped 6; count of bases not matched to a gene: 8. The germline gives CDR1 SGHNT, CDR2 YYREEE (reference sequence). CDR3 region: CASSLFGQGRDGYTF. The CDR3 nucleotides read TGTGCCAGCAGCTTGTTTGGACAGGGACGAGATGGCTACACCTTC.

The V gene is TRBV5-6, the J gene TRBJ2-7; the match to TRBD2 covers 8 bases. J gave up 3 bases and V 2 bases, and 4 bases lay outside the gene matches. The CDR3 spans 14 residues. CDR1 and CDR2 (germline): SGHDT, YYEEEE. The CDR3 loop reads CASSFSAGGYEQYF. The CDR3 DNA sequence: TGTGCCAGCAGCTTCTCGGCGGGAGGCTACGAGCAGTACTTC.

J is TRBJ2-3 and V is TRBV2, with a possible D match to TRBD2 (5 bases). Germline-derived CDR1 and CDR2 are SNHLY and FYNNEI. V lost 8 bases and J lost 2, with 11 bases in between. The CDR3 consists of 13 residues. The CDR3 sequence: CASGSGNTDTQYF. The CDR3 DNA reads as TGTGCCAGCGGAAGCGGAAACACAGATACGCAGTATTTT.

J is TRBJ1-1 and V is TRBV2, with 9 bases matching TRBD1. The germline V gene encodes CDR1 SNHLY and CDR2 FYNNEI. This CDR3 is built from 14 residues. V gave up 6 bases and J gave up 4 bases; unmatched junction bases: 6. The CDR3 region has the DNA TGTGCCAGCAGCTGGACAGGGGACGTCACTGAAGCTTTCTTT. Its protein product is CASSWTGDVTEAFF.

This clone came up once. CDR3 sequence (DNA): TGTGCCAGCAGCGTGGGCGGGGGCAATGAAAAACTGTTTTTT. Protein product: CASSVGGGNEKLFF. V and J are TRBV9 and TRBJ1-4, with D possibly matching TRBD1 (6 bases). CDR1 SGDLS and CDR2 YYNGEE come from the germline V gene. The CDR3 runs 14 residues. V was pared by 2 bases and J by 5 bases, with 10 bases between.

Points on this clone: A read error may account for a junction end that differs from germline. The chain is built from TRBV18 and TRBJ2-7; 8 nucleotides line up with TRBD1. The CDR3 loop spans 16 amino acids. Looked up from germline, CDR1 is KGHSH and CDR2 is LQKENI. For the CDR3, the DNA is TGTGCCAGCTCAAGTGGACAGGGAGTAAGGTCCTCCGAGCAGTACTTC. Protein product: CASSSGQGVRSSEQYF.

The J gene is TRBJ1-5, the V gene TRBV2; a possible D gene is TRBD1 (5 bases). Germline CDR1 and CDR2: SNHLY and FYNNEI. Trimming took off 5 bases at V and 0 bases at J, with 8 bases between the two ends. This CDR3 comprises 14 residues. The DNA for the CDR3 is TGTGCCAGCAGTTTTAGGGGTAGCAATCAGCCCCAGCATTTT. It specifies CASSFRGSNQPQHF.

CDR3 protein: CASSLYLGLDPNEQFF. In nucleotides, the CDR3 is TGTGCCAGCAGCTTATATTTGGGACTAGATCCTAATGAGCAGTTCTTC. The chain carries TRBV7-9 and TRBJ2-1, with 8 bases identical to TRBD2. The CDR3 length is 16 residues. V was clipped by 2 bases and J by 7 bases; unmatched bases: 10. Germline CDR1 is SEHNR and CDR2 is FQNEAQ (reference sequence). Combining the CDR3 with reference TRBV7-9 and TRBJ2-1 gives the whole variable domain DTGVSQNPRHKITKRGQNVTFRCDPISEHNRLYWYRQTLGQGPEFLTYFQNEAQLEKSRLLSDRFSAERPKGSFSTLEIQRTEQGDSAMYLCASSLYLGLDPNEQFFGPGTRLTVL.

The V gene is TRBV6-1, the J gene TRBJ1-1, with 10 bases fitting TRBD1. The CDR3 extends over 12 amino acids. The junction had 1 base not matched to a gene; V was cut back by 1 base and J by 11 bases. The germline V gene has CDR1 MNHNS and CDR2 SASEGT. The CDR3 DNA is TGTGCCAGCAGTGAAGTGGACAGGGGGGCTTTCTTT. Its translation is CASSEVDRGAFF.

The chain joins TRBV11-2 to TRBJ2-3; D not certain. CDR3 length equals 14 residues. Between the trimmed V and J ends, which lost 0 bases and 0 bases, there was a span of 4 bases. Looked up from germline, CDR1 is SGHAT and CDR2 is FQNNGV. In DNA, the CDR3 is TGTGCCAGCAGCTTAGAGGGCAGCACAGATACGCAGTATTTT. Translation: CASSLEGSTDTQYF.

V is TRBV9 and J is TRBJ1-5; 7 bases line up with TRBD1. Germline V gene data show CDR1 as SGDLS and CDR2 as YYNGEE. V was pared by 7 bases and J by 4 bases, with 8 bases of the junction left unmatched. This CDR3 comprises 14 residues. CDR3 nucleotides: TGTGCCAGCGGCTTACTCAGGGGGAATCAGCCCCAGCATTTT. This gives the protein CASGLLRGNQPQHF.

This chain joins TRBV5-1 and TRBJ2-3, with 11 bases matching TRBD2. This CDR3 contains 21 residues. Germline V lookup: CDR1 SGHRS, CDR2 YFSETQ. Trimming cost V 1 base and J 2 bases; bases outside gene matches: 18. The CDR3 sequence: CASSLTTKLRTSGRTTDTQYF. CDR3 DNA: TGCGCCAGCAGCTTGACCACGAAACTAAGAACTAGCGGGAGAACCACAGATACGCAGTATTTT.

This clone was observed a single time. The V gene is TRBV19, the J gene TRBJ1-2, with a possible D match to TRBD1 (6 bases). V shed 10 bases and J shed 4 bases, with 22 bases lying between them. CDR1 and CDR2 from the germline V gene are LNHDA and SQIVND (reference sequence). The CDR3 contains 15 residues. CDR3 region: CATCPRGRESYGYTF. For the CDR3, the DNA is TGTGCCACTTGTCCGCGGGGGCGGGAATCCTATGGCTACACCTTC.

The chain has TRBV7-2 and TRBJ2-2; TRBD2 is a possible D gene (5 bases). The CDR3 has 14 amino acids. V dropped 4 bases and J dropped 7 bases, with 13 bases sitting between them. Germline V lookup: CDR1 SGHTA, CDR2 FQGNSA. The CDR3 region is CASSSIGGVGELFF. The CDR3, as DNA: TGTGCCAGCAGCTCTATCGGAGGAGTCGGGGAGCTGTTTTTT.

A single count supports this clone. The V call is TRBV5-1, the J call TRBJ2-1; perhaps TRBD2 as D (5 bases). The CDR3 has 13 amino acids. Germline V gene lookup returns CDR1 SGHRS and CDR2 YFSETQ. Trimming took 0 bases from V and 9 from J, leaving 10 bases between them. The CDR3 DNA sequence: TGCGCCAGCAGCTTGGCTCTCAGCGGTGAGCAGTTCTTC. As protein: CASSLALSGEQFF.

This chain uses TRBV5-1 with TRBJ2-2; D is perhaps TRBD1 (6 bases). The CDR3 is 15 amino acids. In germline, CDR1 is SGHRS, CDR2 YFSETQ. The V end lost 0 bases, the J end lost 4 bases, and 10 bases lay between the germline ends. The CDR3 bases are TGCGCCAGCAGCTTGGGGACAGATCTCACCGGGGAGCTGTTTTTT. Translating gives CASSLGTDLTGELFF.

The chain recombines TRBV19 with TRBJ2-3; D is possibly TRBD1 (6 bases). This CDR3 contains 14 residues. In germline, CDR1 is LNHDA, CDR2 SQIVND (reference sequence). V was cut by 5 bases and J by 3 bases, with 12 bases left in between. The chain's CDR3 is CASSPQGKTDTQYF. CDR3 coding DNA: TGTGCCAGTAGTCCGCAGGGGAAGACAGATACGCAGTATTTT. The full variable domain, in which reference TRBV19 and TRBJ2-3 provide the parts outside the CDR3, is DGGITQSPKYLFRKEGQNVTLSCEQNLNHDAMYWYRQDPGQGLRLIYYSQIVNDFQKGDIAEGYSVSREKKESFPLTVTSAQKNPTAFYLCASSPQGKTDTQYFGPGTRLTVL.

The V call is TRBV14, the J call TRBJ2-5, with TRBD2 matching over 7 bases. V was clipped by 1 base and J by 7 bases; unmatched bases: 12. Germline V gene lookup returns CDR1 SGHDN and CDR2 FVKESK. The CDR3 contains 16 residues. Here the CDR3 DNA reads TGTGCCAGCAGCCAAGGGACCCCAGCGGGGCTTAGGACCCAGTACTTC. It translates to CASSQGTPAGLRTQYF.

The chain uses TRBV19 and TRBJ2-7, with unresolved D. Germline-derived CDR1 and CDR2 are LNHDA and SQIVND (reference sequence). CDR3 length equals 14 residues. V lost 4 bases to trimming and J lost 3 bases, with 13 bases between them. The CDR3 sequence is CASSKEVRIYEQYF. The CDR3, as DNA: TGTGCCAGTAGTAAAGAAGTCAGAATCTACGAGCAGTACTTC.

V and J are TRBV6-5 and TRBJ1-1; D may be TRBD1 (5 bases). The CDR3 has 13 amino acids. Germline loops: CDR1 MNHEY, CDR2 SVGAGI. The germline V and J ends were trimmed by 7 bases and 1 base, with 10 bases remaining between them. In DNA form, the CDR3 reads TGTGCCAGCATCAACCAGGGGAACACTGAAGCTTTCTTT. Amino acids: CASINQGNTEAFF.

CDR3 DNA: TGTGCCAGCAAACCGGGTCGGACATACCCTTACGAGCAGTACTTC. Translation: CASKPGRTYPYEQYF. V gene TRBV2 combines with J gene TRBJ2-7; D might be TRBD1 (5 bases). This CDR3 is 15 amino acids long. CDR1 SNHLY and CDR2 FYNNEI come from the germline V gene. V was clipped by 7 bases and J by 4 bases, with 20 bases between them.

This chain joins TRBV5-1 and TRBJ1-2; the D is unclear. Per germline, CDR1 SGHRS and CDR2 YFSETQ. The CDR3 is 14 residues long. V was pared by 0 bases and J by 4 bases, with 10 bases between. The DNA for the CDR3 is TGCGCCAGCAGCTTGGACAGTTTGCCCTATGGCTACACCTTC. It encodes CASSLDSLPYGYTF.

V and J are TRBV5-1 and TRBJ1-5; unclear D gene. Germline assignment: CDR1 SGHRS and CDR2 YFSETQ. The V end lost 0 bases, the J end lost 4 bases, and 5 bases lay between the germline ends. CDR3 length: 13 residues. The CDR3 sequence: CASSLAQNQPQHF. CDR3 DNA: TGCGCCAGCAGCTTGGCCCAGAATCAGCCCCAGCATTTT.

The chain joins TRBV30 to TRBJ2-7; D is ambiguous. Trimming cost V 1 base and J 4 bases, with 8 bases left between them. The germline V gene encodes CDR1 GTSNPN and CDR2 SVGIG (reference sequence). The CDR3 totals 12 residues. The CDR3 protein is CAWSAATYEQYF. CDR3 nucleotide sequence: TGTGCCTGGAGTGCGGCGACTTACGAGCAGTACTTC. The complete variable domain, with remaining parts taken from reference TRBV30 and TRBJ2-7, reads SQTIHQWPATLVQPVGSPLSLECTVEGTSNPNLYWYRQAAGRGLQLLFYSVGIGQISSEVPQNLSASRPQDRQFILSSKKLLLSDSGFYLCAWSAATYEQYFGPGTRLTVT.